Presented here are 30 T cell receptor beta chains from one specimen sequenced in a study of T cell responses to AZD1222 COVID-19 vaccine. Only in-frame clones appear in the TCRdb table, and some are missing; sequencing was by immunoSEQ multiplex PCR. The table has 180,000 or so clones, under 95% seen once. The source was peripheral blood, collected 28 days after the second AZD1222 dose. Receptors originate from an adult who received the AZD1222 COVID-19 vaccine.

The chain is built from TRBV19 and TRBJ2-1; tentatively, D is TRBD2 (5 bases). V lost 4 bases and J lost 3, with 10 bases in between. This CDR3 region has 14 residues. Germline V CDR1 and CDR2: LNHDA, SQIVND (reference sequence). The DNA of the CDR3 is TGTGCCAGTAGTACCTGGACTGACTACAATGAGCAGTTCTTC. It codes for CASSTWTDYNEQFF.

This clone was detected only once. The V and J genes are TRBV5-5 and TRBJ2-1; D is uncertain. The length of the CDR3 is 13 residues. Germline-derived CDR1 and CDR2 are SGHKS and YYEKEE (reference sequence). Between the trimmed V and J ends, which lost 0 bases and 9 bases, there was a span of 10 bases. This chain's CDR3 is CASSLGPSLEQFF. The CDR3 bases are TGTGCCAGCAGCTTGGGGCCTAGTCTTGAGCAGTTCTTC.

V usage is TRBV20-1 and J usage is TRBJ1-1; maybe TRBD1 (6 bases). The CDR3 extends over 12 amino acids. V gave up 3 bases and J gave up 4 bases, with 9 bases separating them. The germline gives CDR1 DFQATT, CDR2 SNEGSKA (reference sequence). This CDR3 reads CSASEGGTEAFF. The CDR3 bases are TGCAGTGCTAGTGAAGGGGGCACTGAAGCTTTCTTT.

This clone was found a few times. The chain recombines TRBV10-2 with TRBJ1-5; 7 bases are a match to TRBD1. V gave up 2 bases and J gave up 0 bases; unmatched junction bases: 7. Per the germline V gene, CDR1 is WSHSY and CDR2 is SAAADI. The CDR3 sequence is 17 residues long. The CDR3 here is CASSERGGQSSNQPQHF. The CDR3 DNA reads as TGCGCCAGCAGTGAGAGGGGGGGACAGAGTAGCAATCAGCCCCAGCATTTT.

This rearrangement joins TRBV2 to TRBJ2-3, with 9 bases matching TRBD2. V gave up 7 bases and J gave up 0 bases; unmatched junction bases: 8. In germline, CDR1 is SNHLY, CDR2 FYNNEI. This CDR3 spans 16 amino acids. CDR3 loop: CASNPRTSGSTDTQYF. The CDR3 DNA reads TGTGCCAGCAATCCCCGAACTAGCGGGAGCACAGATACGCAGTATTTT.

This clone was counted a few times. The chain couples TRBV6-5 to TRBJ2-1; 9 nucleotides match TRBD1. Looked up from germline, CDR1 is MNHEY and CDR2 is SVGAGI. This CDR3 is 15 amino acids long. J was trimmed by 5 bases and V by 0 bases; bases with no gene match: 2. CDR3 DNA: TGTGCCAGCAGTTACTCTGGACAGGGGAACAATGAGCAGTTCTTC. Its protein product is CASSYSGQGNNEQFF.

This chain connects TRBV4-2 to TRBJ2-5; TRBD1 agrees at 8 bases. Trimming removed 4 bases from V and 4 bases from J; junction bases left unmatched: 11. The germline gives CDR1 LGHNA, CDR2 YNFKEQ. The CDR3 consists of 16 residues. Here the CDR3 DNA reads TGTGCCAGCAGCCGAGGACAGGGAGTAGGAGGAGAGACCCAGTACTTC. Translated: CASSRGQGVGGETQYF.

The chain has TRBV5-5 and TRBJ1-1; TRBD1 might be the D (5 bases). There are 14 residues in the CDR3. Germline V gene data show CDR1 as SGHKS and CDR2 as YYEKEE (reference sequence). The V gene lost 4 bases and the J gene lost 0 bases, with 10 bases spanning the gap. The CDR3 spells CASSLDSLNTEAFF. CDR3 coding DNA: TGTGCCAGCAGCCTAGACAGCTTGAACACTGAAGCTTTCTTT.

The chain is built from TRBV7-2 and TRBJ1-1; D is ambiguous. Germline V gene sequence: CDR1 SGHTA, CDR2 FQGNSA. CDR3 length: 13 residues. V gave up 5 bases and J gave up 1 base, with 8 bases separating them. CDR3 sequence: CASSIQQNTEAFF. The CDR3 region has the DNA TGTGCCAGCAGCATCCAGCAGAACACTGAAGCTTTCTTT.

The chain combines TRBV19 with TRBJ2-1; D uncertain. The germline V gene has CDR1 LNHDA and CDR2 SQIVND (reference sequence). This CDR3 region has 11 residues. Written as DNA, the CDR3 is TGTAGTACGACCTCCTACAATGAGCAGTTCTTC. Its protein is CSTTSYNEQFF.

This CDR3 is CASSPETGNRVEQFF. DNA of the CDR3: TGTGCCAGCAGCCCCGAGACAGGGAATCGAGTTGAGCAGTTCTTC. The genes are TRBV7-9 and TRBJ2-1; 7 bases map to TRBD1. Germline V gene data show CDR1 as SEHNR and CDR2 as FQNEAQ (reference sequence). The CDR3 covers 15 residues. Trimming took 5 bases from V and 9 from J; bases not matched to a gene: 13.

The chain links TRBV27 to TRBJ2-6, with 9 bases that match TRBD1. Germline V CDR1 and CDR2: MNHEY, SMNVEV (reference sequence). This CDR3 contains 18 residues. Unmatched junction bases numbered 11, after V lost 4 bases and J lost 4 bases. In DNA form, the CDR3 reads TGTGCCAGCAGTTCCCCCCTCCGGGACAGGGTCGGGGCCAACGTCCTGACTTTC. This translates into CASSSPLRDRVGANVLTF.

The chain joins TRBV18 to TRBJ1-2; D call uncertain. In germline, CDR1 is KGHSH, CDR2 LQKENI. The CDR3 extends over 14 amino acids. V shed 0 bases and J shed 1 base, with 6 bases lying between them. DNA for the CDR3: TGTGCCAGCTCACCACCGCCGGGTAACTATGGCTACACCTTC. It yields the protein CASSPPPGNYGYTF.

The chain links TRBV5-4 to TRBJ1-2; D unresolved. CDR1 and CDR2 from the germline V gene are SGHNT and YYREEE (reference sequence). V lost 2 bases and J lost 0, with 14 bases in between. The CDR3 totals 16 residues. CDR3 nucleotides: TGTGCCAGCAGCTTTCCGAACAGTTTGGCTAACTATGGCTACACCTTC. Translating gives CASSFPNSLANYGYTF.

This chain uses TRBV27 with TRBJ1-1; D is uncertain. The CDR3 consists of 10 residues. Trimming took 8 bases from V and 7 from J, leaving 8 bases between them. The germline CDR1 and CDR2 sequences are MNHEY and SMNVEV (reference sequence). The CDR3: CASGSNEAFF. CDR3 DNA sequence: TGTGCCAGCGGCAGTAATGAAGCTTTCTTT.

The J gene is TRBJ1-1, the V gene TRBV19, with TRBD1 matching 9 bases. The germline V gene encodes CDR1 LNHDA and CDR2 SQIVND (reference sequence). The CDR3 spans 14 residues. With V trimmed by 5 bases and J by 7 bases, 8 bases remained unmatched. Written as DNA, the CDR3 is TGTGCCAGTAGTGGCCGGGACAGGGTGGATGAAGCTTTCTTT. Its translation is CASSGRDRVDEAFF.

This clone has only one observation. The chain combines TRBV4-1 with TRBJ1-2, with D unresolved. The ends were cut back, 4 bases at V and 0 bases at J, with 9 bases in the middle. The CDR3 has 14 amino acids. CDR1 is MGHRA and CDR2 is YSYEKL in the germline V gene. The CDR3 DNA reads TGCGCCAGCAGCCTAAACGACGCTAACTATGGCTACACCTTC. It translates to CASSLNDANYGYTF.

Concerning this clone: The junction shows a germline mismatch at one end, possibly a read error. The V and J genes are TRBV20-1 and TRBJ2-7, with TRBD1 identical over 7 bases. The CDR3 is 11 amino acids. CDR1 is DFQATT, CDR2 SNEGSKA, per germline (reference sequence). This CDR3 reads CSASGQETRLF. The DNA of the CDR3 is TGCAGTGCTAGCGGACAGGAAACTAGACTCTTC.

This chain links TRBV5-1 with TRBJ2-3; tentative D call: TRBD2 (6 bases). The CDR3 is 15 amino acids. Germline lookup yields CDR1 SGHRS and CDR2 YFSETQ. V gave up 4 bases and J gave up 5 bases, with 17 bases separating them. The CDR3 loop reads CASSDRGSGRDTQYF. The CDR3 nucleotides read TGCGCCAGCAGCGACCGTGGGAGCGGGCGAGATACGCAGTATTTT.

The V gene is TRBV11-3, the J gene TRBJ2-1; D is undetermined. CDR1 and CDR2 (germline): SGHNT, YENEEA. The CDR3 runs 16 residues. V was pared by 5 bases and J by 8 bases, with 22 bases between. The CDR3 sequence is CASSPFLGSVGDEQFF. The CDR3 DNA sequence: TGTGCCAGCAGCCCATTCTTAGGTTCGGTCGGCGATGAGCAGTTCTTC.

This CDR3 reads CATSDPRTGGNSPLHF. CDR3 DNA sequence: TGTGCCACCAGTGATCCCCGGACAGGGGGAAATTCACCCCTCCACTTT. V usage is TRBV24-1 and J usage is TRBJ1-6, with 10 bases identical to TRBD1. This CDR3 has 16 amino acids. Trimming took 3 bases from V and 7 from J; bases not matched to a gene: 5. Germline CDR1 KGHDR, CDR2 SFDVKD.

The genes are TRBV29-1 and TRBJ2-2; D remains ambiguous. V lost 1 base, J lost 4 bases, and 10 bases lay in between. The CDR3 is made up of 14 amino acids. Germline CDR1 is SQVTM and CDR2 is ANQGSEA. Here the CDR3 DNA reads TGCAGCGTTGAAGGATTAGTGAGCACCGGGGAGCTGTTTTTT. This translates into CSVEGLVSTGELFF.

The CDR3 sequence is CASSSRSVQGSGNTIYF. CDR3 bases: TGTGCCAGCAGCTCCCGATCCGTACAGGGCTCTGGAAACACCATATATTTT. V is TRBV7-2 and J is TRBJ1-3; a possible D gene is TRBD1 (6 bases). Trimming took off 4 bases at V and 0 bases at J, with 16 bases between the two ends. From germline, CDR1 is SGHTA and CDR2 FQGNSA. There are 17 residues in the CDR3.

This clone was seen only once. The chain carries TRBV28 and TRBJ1-4; TRBD1 matches at 8 bases. The V segment lost 7 bases and the J segment 0 bases; nucleotides outside the gene matches: 7. Looked up from germline, CDR1 is MDHEN and CDR2 is SYDVKM. There are 16 residues in the CDR3. CDR3 sequence: CASTAGGDPTNEKLFF. The CDR3 region has the DNA TGTGCCAGCACGGCAGGGGGCGATCCAACTAATGAAAAACTGTTTTTT.

This rearrangement joins TRBV27 to TRBJ1-5, with D uncertain. Trimming took 2 bases from V and 6 from J, leaving 8 bases between them. The CDR3 loop spans 13 amino acids. Germline loops: CDR1 MNHEY, CDR2 SMNVEV (reference sequence). The CDR3 region has the DNA TGTGCCAGCAGTTTACGATTCGGTCAGCCCCAGCATTTT. Its translation: CASSLRFGQPQHF.

The chain joins TRBV6-2 or TRBV6-3 to TRBJ1-1; D is undetermined. The V end lost 0 bases, the J end lost 1 base, and 12 bases lay between the germline ends. Germline loops: CDR1 MNHEY, CDR2 SVGEGT. The CDR3 contains 16 residues. The CDR3 sequence: CASSYSSAISNTEAFF. CDR3 nucleotides: TGTGCCAGCAGTTACTCCTCGGCAATCTCGAACACTGAAGCTTTCTTT.

The chain is built from TRBV7-9 and TRBJ1-1; possible D gene TRBD1, 5 bases. CDR3 length: 14 residues. V dropped 1 base and J dropped 7 bases, with 13 bases sitting between them. Germline V lookup: CDR1 SEHNR, CDR2 FQNEAQ (reference sequence). CDR3 loop: CASSLVPPQGEAFF. The CDR3 DNA reads TGTGCCAGCAGCTTAGTCCCTCCGCAGGGTGAAGCTTTCTTT.

This clone was picked up a small number of times. The V and J genes are TRBV9 and TRBJ1-6, with TRBD1 as a possible D gene (5 bases). V lost 4 bases, J lost 7 bases, and 15 bases lay in between. The CDR3 consists of 15 residues. Germline V gives CDR1 SGDLS, CDR2 YYNGEE. The CDR3 region is CASSRDPKGNSPLHF. CDR3 sequence (DNA): TGTGCCAGCAGCCGGGACCCCAAGGGGAATTCACCCCTCCACTTT.

The chain is built from TRBV7-9 and TRBJ2-1, with D unclear. This CDR3 region has 15 residues. The germline gives CDR1 SEHNR, CDR2 FQNEAQ (reference sequence). Trimming took 3 bases from V and 3 from J, leaving 12 bases between them. The CDR3 spells CASSLALGFYNEQFF. CDR3 bases: TGTGCCAGCAGCTTGGCTCTCGGTTTCTACAATGAGCAGTTCTTC.

The chain is built from TRBV7-6 and TRBJ2-7; 8 nucleotides line up with TRBD1. J lost 5 bases, V lost 2 bases, and 8 bases had no gene match. The CDR3 totals 15 residues. Germline V gene data show CDR1 as SGHVS and CDR2 as FNYEAQ. The CDR3 bases are TGTGCCAGCAGCTTAAGGGTGGACAGGGTGAACGAGCAGTACTTC. Translation gives CASSLRVDRVNEQYF.